The clone carrying this T cell receptor beta chain has only one observation. Per the germline V gene, CDR1 is SEHNR and CDR2 is FQNEAQ (reference sequence). CDR3 length equals 15 residues. The V end was cut by 1 base, the J end by 4 bases, with 13 bases between. The data were obtained in a study of blood T cell repertoires in COVID-19. Study summary: Researchers got acute and convalescent COVID-19 samples from the United States, Italy and Spain.

Clones were read by immunoSEQ multiplex PCR, and TCRdb kept only the in-frame ones, dropping some. This table holds under 200,000 clones, less than 90% found once. Enrolment of Seattle patients took place during active infection, and they were followed longitudinally. The sequence derives from a woman aged 60 to 75 with COVID-19, enrolled during active disease. The sample consisted of peripheral blood. The V gene is TRBV7-9, the J gene TRBJ1-1, with a tentative D call TRBD1 (5 bases). CDR3 sequence reads: CASSLEGQAGTEAFF. In DNA, the CDR3 is TGTGCCAGCAGCTTAGAGGGGCAGGCTGGCACTGAAGCTTTCTTT.